This TCR beta chain was profiled in a study of molecular identifiers for immune sequencing clone quantification listed by TCRdb under 2018. Looking at the study overall: For a replicate experiment, the RNA from either 20,000 or 100,000 naive CD8 T cells was divided into five aliquots, and four of those aliquots went on to sequencing. This methods study benchmarked molecular-identifier clustering-based TCR repertoire sequencing (MIDCIRS) and TCR RNA copy counting, using CD8 T cells to do so.

Libraries of naive CD8 T cells were built from approximately 22,000 to 940,000 sorted cells, with 10%, 30% or 50% of the purified RNA used. Naive CD8 T cells were FACS-sorted as CD8+CD4-CCR7+CD45RA+ on a BD FACSAria II into RLT Plus buffer. To test detection sensitivity, Jurkat RNA equal to around 11 TCR copies was added to samples of about 20,000-1,000,000 naive CD8 T cells. Enrichment of CD8 T cells was done with RosetteSep CD8+ T Cell Enrichment Cocktail plus Ficoll-Paque, and ACK red cell lysis came afterward. The paper as a whole reports these results and caveats: A single cell's worth of spiked-in Jurkat TCR RNA was reported detectable even among 750,000 to 1,000,000 naive CD8 T cells. When barcode sub-clustering was left out, chimeric consensus sequences inflated TCR diversity, with chimeras reaching as high as 47%. Modeling estimated about three recovered TCR RNA copies per cell, compared with about ten by digital PCR, which implies about 30% capture efficiency. Highly expanded clone sizes could be underestimated because identical TCR molecules may share a barcode. In CMV-specific effector cells, clones with more than 20 RNA copies contained over 99% of molecules, whereas in naive cells such clones contained under 1% of molecules. The naive libraries included spiked-in Jurkat TCR RNA (around 10 copies' worth), and this RNA is not part of the donor repertoire.

This clonotype came up many times. Its antigen remains unidentified. No much larger clonotype is one base removed from it; base qualities were not supplied. From a lookup of the germline V gene, CDR1 and CDR2 are MNHEY and SVGAGI. Including the terminal cysteine and phenylalanine, the CDR3 comprises 13 residues. Just the 39-base CDR3 DNA is kept, in frame starting at base 1. V was cut back by 0 bases and J by 4 bases, leaving a gap of 5 bases between them. Library method: PCR. Sequencing took place on a NextSeq 500. Bulk TCR libraries were made following a previously described method, with the TCR primers given in Table S5. Total RNA was purified with the Qiagen AllPrep DNA/RNA kit. Before any analysis, reads coming from multiple sequencing runs of the same library were combined into one pool. Concerning the study's data processing: Only reads with exact TCR constant sequence were kept, trimmed to 150 nt, and grouped by their 12-nt molecular barcodes. Reads in each barcode group were sub-clustered using a 15% Levenshtein threshold, and a quality-weighted consensus sequence was built for each RNA molecule. Non-functional sequences were removed, as were lower-count sequences one edit away from another. On the basis of fitting two negative binomial distributions, barcode sub-clusters with fewer than 20% of the maximum read count were discarded. The raw public reads went through TCRdb reprocessing: fastp at Q25, MiXCR clone calling, in-frame beta chains kept. When rows share a CDR3 protein, they turn into one entry using the most common DNA and genes. The authors' filters were not applied to this entry. For this sample there are roughly 630,000 distinct CDR3 sequences; 25% appear just once. The top ten clones comprise about 0.81% of the sample.

Sequencing was performed on naive CD8+ T cells from blood, with Jurkat cell RNA spiked in. Per the publication, the cell subset or site label means: FACS-sorted CD8+CD4-CCR7+CD45RA+ naive T cells. The sequence derives from a human donor in good health. Some libraries in this study had Jurkat cell RNA spiked in. This chain joins TRBV6-5 to TRBJ2-3; the D gene remains uncertain. The CDR3 here reads CASSYSKADTQYF. The DNA is as follows: TGTGCCAGCAGTTACTCGAAGGCAGATACGCAGTATTTT.